These T cell receptor beta chains were read from a single sample in a study of OX40 agonist ivuxolimab in advanced cancers. TCRdb's copy holds only in-frame clones and misses some; the assay was immunoSEQ multiplex PCR. The profile shows around 27,000 clones, approximately 88% of them singletons. The source material was CD4+ or CD8+ T cells sorted from blood, sampled in a trial of the OX40 agonist ivuxolimab. The receptor source for this set is an adult with an advanced solid tumor such as melanoma, head and neck, liver or kidney cancer. Both conserved end residues are part of each CDR3. A D gene is named only where the DNA matches it firmly. Only part of the rows carry a size: once, few, many, or a class if the clone is expanded.

clone_size,j_call,d_call,v_call,cdr3_aa,cdr3_nt
.,TRBJ2-3,TRBD2,TRBV27,CATAWTSGRSDTQYF,TGTGCCACCGCATGGACTAGCGGGAGATCAGATACGCAGTATTTT
.,TRBJ1-4,TRBD1,TRBV7-6,CASSLADRDVEKLFF,TGTGCCAGCAGCTTAGCGGACAGGGATGTTGAAAAACTTTTTTTT
.,TRBJ2-7,.,TRBV7-9,CASSLVKVGTYEQYF,TGTGCCAGCAGCTTAGTCAAGGTTGGGACCTACGAGCAGTACTTC
.,TRBJ1-3,TRBD1,TRBV5-6,CASSTGQGVYGNTIYF,TGTGCCAGCAGCACCGGACAGGGAGTGTACGGAAACACCATATATTTT
.,TRBJ2-1,.,TRBV7-9,CASSLEGTYYNEQFF,TGTGCCAGCAGCTTAGAGGGGACCTATTACAATGAGCAGTTCTTC
.,TRBJ2-5,TRBD2,TRBV5-1,CASSWGLAGGPGEQYF,TGCGCCAGCAGCTGGGGATTAGCGGGAGGGCCCGGTGAGCAGTACTTC
.,TRBJ1-2,.,TRBV5-6,CASSPGRERLDYGYTF,TGTGCCAGCAGCCCCGGCAGGGAGAGACTTGACTATGGCTACACCTTC
once,TRBJ2-2,.,TRBV29-1,CSVEGGDTGELFF,TGCAGCGTTGAAGGGGGAGACACCGGGGAGCTGTTTTTT
.,TRBJ2-7,.,TRBV28,CASGSRLYYEQYF,TGTGCCAGCGGTAGCCGCCTTTATTACGAGCAGTACTTC
.,TRBJ2-7,TRBD1,TRBV30,CAWSHRGLNEQYF,TGTGCCTGGAGTCACAGGGGGCTGAACGAGCAGTACTTC
.,TRBJ2-1,TRBD2,TRBV2,CASRGPGTRSANEQFF,TGTGCCAGCCGTGGTCCTGGGACTAGATCGGCCAATGAGCAGTTCTTC
once,TRBJ2-5,.,TRBV30,CAWSKGVQETQYF,TGTGCCTGGAGCAAAGGCGTGCAAGAGACCCAGTACTTC
.,TRBJ1-4,.,TRBV25-1,CASSEFGGVNEKLFF,TGTGCCAGCAGTGAATTTGGAGGTGTCAATGAAAAACTGTTTTTT
.,TRBJ2-1,TRBD1,TRBV25-1,CASSDGQGFPAADEQFF,TGTGCCAGCAGTGACGGACAGGGTTTCCCGGCGGCCGATGAGCAGTTCTTC
.,TRBJ2-2,.,TRBV6-6,CASISGVELFF,TGTGCCAGCATCTCAGGAGTTGAGCTGTTTTTT
.,TRBJ1-5,.,TRBV6-5,CASSPWSGVNQPQHF,TGTGCCAGCAGCCCTTGGTCAGGCGTCAATCAGCCCCAGCATTTT
.,TRBJ2-1,.,TRBV7-6,CASSFGNEQFF,TGTGCCAGCAGTTTCGGCAATGAGCAGTTCTTC
few,TRBJ2-7,.,TRBV5-6,CASSFEATYEQYF,TGTGCCAGCAGCTTTGAAGCAACCTACGAGCAGTACTTC
.,TRBJ2-2,TRBD2,TRBV11-2,CASSLAGRGTGELFF,TGTGCCAGCAGCTTAGCAGGGAGGGGAACCGGGGAGCTGTTTTTT
once,TRBJ2-5,.,TRBV7-3,CASSPTEFETQYF,TGTGCCAGCAGCCCTACCGAATTCGAGACCCAGTACTTC
.,TRBJ2-2,TRBD2,TRBV28,CASSLGSGGRSTGELFF,TGTGCCAGCAGTTTAGGGTCGGGGGGTCGCTCGACCGGGGAGCTGTTTTTT
once,TRBJ2-1,.,TRBV30,CAWTGDQTGYNEQFF,TGTGCCTGGACCGGGGACCAGACAGGCTACAATGAGCAGTTCTTC
.,TRBJ2-1,.,TRBV2,CASSEGLRDYNEQFF,TGTGCCAGCAGCGAGGGGTTGAGAGACTACAATGAGCAGTTCTTC
.,TRBJ2-7,.,TRBV7-9,CASSFLQGYEQYF,TGTGCCAGCAGCTTTCTCCAGGGCTACGAGCAGTACTTC
.,TRBJ2-1,.,TRBV30,CAWSPFVGNEQFF,TGTGCCTGGAGTCCTTTTGTGGGCAATGAGCAGTTCTTC
.,TRBJ1-3,.,TRBV9,CASSLLLGGDTIYF,TGTGCCAGCAGCCTCCTCCTAGGGGGAGACACCATATATTTT
.,TRBJ2-7,.,TRBV11-2,CASVGASYEQYF,TGTGCCAGCGTCGGGGCCTCCTACGAGCAGTACTTC
.,TRBJ2-7,.,TRBV21-1,CASRQGSEQYF,TGTGCCAGCAGGCAGGGTTCCGAGCAGTACTTC
.,TRBJ2-7,TRBD2,TRBV29-1,CSVSAGGPYEQYF,TGCAGCGTTTCAGCGGGAGGGCCGTACGAGCAGTACTTC
.,TRBJ2-3,.,TRBV11-3,CASSVTGDTQYF,TGTGCCAGCAGCGTCACCGGGGATACGCAGTATTTT
.,TRBJ2-1,TRBD2,TRBV13,CASSTDRLAGQYNEQFF,TGTGCCAGCAGCACGGACCGATTAGCGGGGCAATACAATGAGCAGTTCTTC
.,TRBJ2-1,.,TRBV7-9,CASSLDGPRGNYNEQFF,TGTGCCAGCAGCTTAGATGGGCCACGGGGGAACTACAATGAGCAGTTCTTC
.,TRBJ2-3,TRBD2,TRBV9,CASSWSGGAADTQYF,TGTGCCAGCAGCTGGAGCGGGGGGGCCGCAGATACGCAGTATTTT
once,TRBJ1-5,.,TRBV10-3,CAISGTDQPQHF,TGTGCCATCAGTGGGACAGATCAGCCCCAGCATTTT
.,TRBJ2-7,.,TRBV29-1,CSALDYEQYF,TGCAGCGCTTTGGACTACGAGCAGTACTTC
.,TRBJ1-2,.,TRBV5-6,CASSYPGQAASNYGYTF,TGTGCCAGCAGCTATCCGGGCCAGGCCGCCTCTAACTATGGCTACACCTTC
.,TRBJ1-4,.,TRBV9,CASSVEVGRNNEKLFF,TGTGCCAGCAGCGTAGAGGTCGGGCGGAATAATGAAAAACTGTTTTTT
.,TRBJ1-1,TRBD1,TRBV4-2,CASSPGDRVDVAFF,TGTGCCAGCAGCCCGGGTGACAGGGTAGACGTGGCTTTCTTT
.,TRBJ1-1,TRBD1,TRBV15,CATSSEGTVLMNTEAFF,TGTGCCACCAGCAGCGAAGGGACAGTACTCATGAACACTGAAGCTTTCTTT
once,TRBJ1-1,.,TRBV28,CASSFPGNTEAFF,TGTGCCAGCAGTTTTCCGGGGAACACTGAAGCTTTCTTT
.,TRBJ2-2,.,TRBV9,CASSVAQGWTGELFF,TGTGCCAGCAGCGTAGCACAGGGATGGACCGGGGAGCTGTTTTTT
.,TRBJ2-1,.,TRBV9,CASSSTVQPNEQFF,TGTGCCAGCAGCTCCACCGTTCAGCCCAATGAGCAGTTCTTC
.,TRBJ1-3,.,TRBV9,CATSTGSGNTIYF,TGTGCCACCTCGACAGGCTCTGGAAACACCATATATTTT
.,TRBJ2-2,TRBD1,TRBV7-9,CASSTQGGNTGELFF,TGTGCCAGCAGTACACAGGGGGGGAACACCGGGGAGCTGTTTTTT
.,TRBJ2-7,TRBD2,TRBV5-1,CASSLHSSGGVRNEQYF,TGCGCCAGCAGCTTGCATTCCAGCGGGGGTGTTAGGAACGAGCAGTACTTC
.,TRBJ1-4,.,TRBV4-3,CASSPSGDVIEKLFF,TGCGCCAGCAGCCCGAGCGGGGATGTGATTGAAAAACTGTTTTTT
few,TRBJ2-1,.,TRBV5-6,CASSPGWGYNEQFF,TGTGCCAGCAGCCCTGGATGGGGGTACAATGAGCAGTTCTTC
.,TRBJ2-1,.,TRBV6-1,CASSEAPGGYNEQFF,TGTGCCAGCAGTGAAGCCCCCGGGGGCTACAATGAGCAGTTCTTC
few,TRBJ1-1,.,TRBV4-1,CASSQEVYTEAFF,TGCGCCAGCAGCCAGGAAGTCTACACTGAAGCTTTCTTT
.,TRBJ1-1,TRBD1,TRBV6-6,CASSRDRAMNTEAFF,TGTGCCAGCAGTCGGGACAGGGCCATGAACACTGAAGCTTTCTTT
once,TRBJ1-1,.,TRBV19,CASSPGNTEAFF,TGTGCCAGTAGTCCAGGGAACACTGAAGCTTTCTTT
once,TRBJ1-1,.,TRBV6-5,CASIPGAWTEAFF,TGTGCCAGCATCCCGGGGGCTTGGACTGAAGCTTTCTTT
.,TRBJ2-7,.,TRBV21-1,CASSKEADPWREGPYEQYF,TGTGCCAGCAGCAAAGAGGCGGACCCCTGGCGGGAGGGCCCCTACGAGCAGTACTTC
.,TRBJ2-2,.,TRBV7-2,CASSSSGGPLPTLFF,TGTGCCAGCAGCTCCTCAGGCGGTCCGCTCCCCACGCTGTTTTTT
.,TRBJ2-1,TRBD1,TRBV19,CASNSDRALNEQFF,TGTGCCAGTAATTCCGACAGGGCCCTCAATGAGCAGTTCTTC
.,TRBJ2-1,.,TRBV28,CASSLVGEGYEQFF,TGTGCCAGCAGTTTAGTGGGAGAAGGGTATGAGCAGTTCTTC
.,TRBJ2-7,TRBD2,TRBV5-5,CASSSTSGRDEQYF,TGTGCCAGCAGCTCTACTAGCGGGAGGGATGAGCAGTACTTC
.,TRBJ2-6,.,TRBV15,CATSSLGVDGANVLTF,TGTGCCACCAGCAGTTTAGGAGTAGACGGGGCCAACGTCCTGACTTTC
.,TRBJ2-1,.,TRBV27,CASSFKYYNEQFF,TGTGCCAGCAGTTTTAAGTACTACAATGAGCAGTTCTTC